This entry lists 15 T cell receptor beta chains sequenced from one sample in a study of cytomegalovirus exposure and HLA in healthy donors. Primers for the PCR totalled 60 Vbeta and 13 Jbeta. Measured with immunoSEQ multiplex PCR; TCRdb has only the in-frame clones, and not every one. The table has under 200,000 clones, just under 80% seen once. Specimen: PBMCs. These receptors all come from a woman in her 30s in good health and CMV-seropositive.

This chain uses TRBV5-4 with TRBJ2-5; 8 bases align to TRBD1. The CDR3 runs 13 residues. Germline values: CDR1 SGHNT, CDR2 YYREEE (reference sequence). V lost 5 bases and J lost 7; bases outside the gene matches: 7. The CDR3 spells CASSPIDRGTQYF. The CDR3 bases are TGTGCCAGCAGTCCCATCGACAGGGGGACCCAGTACTTC. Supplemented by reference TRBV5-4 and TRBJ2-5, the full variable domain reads ETGVTQSPTHLIKTRGQQVTLRCSSQSGHNTVSWYQQALGQGPQFIFQYYREEENGRGNFPPRFSGLQFPNYSSELNVNALELDDSALYLCASSPIDRGTQYFGPGTRLLVL.

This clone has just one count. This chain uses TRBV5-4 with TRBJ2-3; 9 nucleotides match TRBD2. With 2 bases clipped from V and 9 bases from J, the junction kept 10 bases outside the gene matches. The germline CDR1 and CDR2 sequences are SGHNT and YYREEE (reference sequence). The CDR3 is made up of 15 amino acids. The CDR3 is CASSFPRGGEVTQYF. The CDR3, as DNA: TGTGCCAGCAGCTTTCCGCGGGGGGGCGAAGTGACGCAGTATTTT.

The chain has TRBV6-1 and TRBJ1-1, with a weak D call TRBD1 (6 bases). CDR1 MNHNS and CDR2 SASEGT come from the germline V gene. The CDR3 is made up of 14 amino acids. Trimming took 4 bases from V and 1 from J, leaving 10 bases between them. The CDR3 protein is CASSGTGPNTEAFF. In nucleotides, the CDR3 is TGTGCCAGCAGTGGTACAGGGCCGAACACTGAAGCTTTCTTT.

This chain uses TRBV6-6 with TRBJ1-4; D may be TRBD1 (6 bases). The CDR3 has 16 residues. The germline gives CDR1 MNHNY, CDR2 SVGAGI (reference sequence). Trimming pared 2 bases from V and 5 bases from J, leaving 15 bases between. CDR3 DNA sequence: TGTGCCAGCAGTTACCGGGCCCAGGGGTTAAATGAAAAACTGTTTTTT. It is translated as CASSYRAQGLNEKLFF.

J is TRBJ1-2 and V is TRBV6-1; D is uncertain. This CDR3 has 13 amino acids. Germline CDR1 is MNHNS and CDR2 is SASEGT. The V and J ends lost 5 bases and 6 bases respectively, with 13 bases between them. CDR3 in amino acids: CASSSGSGHGYTF. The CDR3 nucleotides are TGTGCCAGCAGTTCGGGGAGTGGACATGGCTACACCTTC.

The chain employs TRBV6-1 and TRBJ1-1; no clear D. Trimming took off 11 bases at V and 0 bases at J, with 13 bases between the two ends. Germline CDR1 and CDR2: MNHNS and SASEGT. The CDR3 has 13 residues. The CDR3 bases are TGTGCCGGCGGGAAGACTGTGAACACTGAAGCTTTCTTT. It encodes CAGGKTVNTEAFF.

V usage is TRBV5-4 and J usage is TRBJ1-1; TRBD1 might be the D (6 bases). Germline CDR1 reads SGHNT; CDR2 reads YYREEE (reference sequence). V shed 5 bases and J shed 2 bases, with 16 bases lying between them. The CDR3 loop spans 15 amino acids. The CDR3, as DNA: TGTGCCAGCAGTCGTCCTCAGGACAGCAACACTGAAGCTTTCTTT. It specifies CASSRPQDSNTEAFF.

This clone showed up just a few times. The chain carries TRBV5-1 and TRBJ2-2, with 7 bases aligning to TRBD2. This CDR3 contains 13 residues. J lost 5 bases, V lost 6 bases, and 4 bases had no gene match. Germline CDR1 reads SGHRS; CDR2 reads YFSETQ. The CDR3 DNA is TGCGCCAGCATGAGGGGAGGGACCGGGGAGCTGTTTTTT. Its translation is CASMRGGTGELFF.

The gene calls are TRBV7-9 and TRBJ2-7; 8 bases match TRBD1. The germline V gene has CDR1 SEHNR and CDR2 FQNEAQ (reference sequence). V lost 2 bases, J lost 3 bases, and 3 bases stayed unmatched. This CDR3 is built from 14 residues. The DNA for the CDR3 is TGTGCCAGCAGCTTAAAGGGACAGGTCTACGAGCAGTACTTC. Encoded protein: CASSLKGQVYEQYF.

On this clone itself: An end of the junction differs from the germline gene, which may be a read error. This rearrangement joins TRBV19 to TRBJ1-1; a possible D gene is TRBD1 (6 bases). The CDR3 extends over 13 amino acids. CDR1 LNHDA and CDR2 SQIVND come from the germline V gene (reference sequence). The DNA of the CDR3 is TGTGCCAGTACCAGGGGAGTGAACGCTGAAGCTTTCTTT. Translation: CASTRGVNAEAFF. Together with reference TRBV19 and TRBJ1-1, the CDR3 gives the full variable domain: DGGITQSPKYLFRKEGQNVTLSCEQNLNHDAMYWYRQDPGQGLRLIYYSQIVNDFQKGDIAEGYSVSREKKESFPLTVTSAQKNPTAFYLCASTRGVNAEAFFGQGTRLTVV.

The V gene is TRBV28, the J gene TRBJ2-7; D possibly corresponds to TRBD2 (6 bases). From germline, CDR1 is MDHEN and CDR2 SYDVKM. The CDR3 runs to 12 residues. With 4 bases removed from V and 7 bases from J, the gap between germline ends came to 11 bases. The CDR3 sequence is CASSWGLMEQYF. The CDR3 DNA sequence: TGTGCCAGCAGTTGGGGACTTATGGAGCAGTACTTC. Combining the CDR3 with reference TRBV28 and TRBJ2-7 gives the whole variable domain DVKVTQSSRYLVKRTGEKVFLECVQDMDHENMFWYRQDPGLGLRLIYFSYDVKMKEKGDIPEGYSVSREKKERFSLILESASTNQTSMYLCASSWGLMEQYFGPGTRLTVT.

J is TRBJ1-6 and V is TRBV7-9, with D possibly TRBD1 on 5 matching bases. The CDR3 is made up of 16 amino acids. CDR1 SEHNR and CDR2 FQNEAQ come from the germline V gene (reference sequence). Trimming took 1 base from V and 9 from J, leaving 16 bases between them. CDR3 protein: CASSLVGRGSPSPLHF. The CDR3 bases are TGTGCCAGCAGCTTAGTCGGGAGGGGCAGCCCTTCACCCCTCCACTTT. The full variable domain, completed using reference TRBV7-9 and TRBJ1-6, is DTGVSQNPRHKITKRGQNVTFRCDPISEHNRLYWYRQTLGQGPEFLTYFQNEAQLEKSRLLSDRFSAERPKGSFSTLEIQRTEQGDSAMYLCASSLVGRGSPSPLHFGNGTRLTVT.

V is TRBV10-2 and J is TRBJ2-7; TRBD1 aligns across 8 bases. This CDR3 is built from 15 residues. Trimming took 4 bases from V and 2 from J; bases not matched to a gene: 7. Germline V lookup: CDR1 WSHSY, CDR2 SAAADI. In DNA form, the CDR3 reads TGCGCCAGCAGTGTTGGGACAGGAAGGCCCTACGAGCAGTACTTC. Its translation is CASSVGTGRPYEQYF.

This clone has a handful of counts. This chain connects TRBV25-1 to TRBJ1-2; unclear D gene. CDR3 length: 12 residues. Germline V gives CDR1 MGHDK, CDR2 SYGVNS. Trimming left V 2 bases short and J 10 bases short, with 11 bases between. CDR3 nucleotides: TGTGCCAGCAGTGAAAACGTAGGAGACTACACCTTC. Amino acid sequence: CASSENVGDYTF.

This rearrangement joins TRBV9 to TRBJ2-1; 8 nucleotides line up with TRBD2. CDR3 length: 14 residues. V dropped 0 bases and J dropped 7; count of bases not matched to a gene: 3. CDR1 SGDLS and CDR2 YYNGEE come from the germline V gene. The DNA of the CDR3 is TGTGCCAGCAGCGTAGCGGGGGGGCCTAATGAGCAGTTCTTC. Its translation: CASSVAGGPNEQFF.